What follows are 26 T cell receptor beta chains derived from one specimen sequenced in a study of T cell clonality in common variable immunodeficiency (dated by TCRdb to between 2015 and 2017). The library was built by means of the immunoSEQ multiplex PCR assay. TCRdb's version of the immuneACCESS table is confined to in-frame rearrangements and falls short of the full clone set. An unresolved V gene accounts for under half of the shortfall where checked; the remainder is of unknown origin. This sample shows around 34,000 clones, and none of them turns up only once. The ten largest account for 2.5% to 3% of the sample. The sequenced sample consisted of peripheral blood mononuclear cells. Source of these receptors: a person between 18 and 75 years old in good health.

This clone is medium-sized. The read terminates 3 residues ahead of where the CDR3 ends, so the germline J gene completes it. The rearrangement uses TRBV30 and TRBJ2-6; D is unresolved. Per the germline V gene, CDR1 is GTSNPN and CDR2 is SVGIG (reference sequence). The CDR3 length is 15 residues. V was pared by 0 bases and J by 0 bases, with 6 bases between. The sequenced CDR3 bases are TGTGCCTGGAGTGTACTTTTCTCTGGGGCCAACGTC. Its translation is CAWSVLFSGANV. The whole CDR3 reads CAWSVLFSGANVLTF.

This clone was seen at least ten times. The read is 3 residues too short to cover the CDR3 end, so that end is filled in from the germline J gene. The chain uses TRBV5-1 and TRBJ1-1; D perhaps matches TRBD1 (6 bases). Trimming shortened V by 6 bases and J by 1 base, and 10 bases separated the two germline ends. CDR3 size: 13 residues. CDR1 and CDR2 (germline): SGHRS, YFSETQ. The CDR3 here is CASTRDKNTEAFF. The CDR3 DNA, read in part, is TGCGCCAGCACCAGGGACAAGAACACTGAA. The whole variable domain, filled in from reference TRBV5-1 and TRBJ1-1, reads KAGVTQTPRYLIKTRGQQVTLSCSPISGHRSVSWYQQTPGQGLQFLFEYFSETQRNKGNFPGRFSGRQFSNSRSEMNVSTLELGDSALYLCASTRDKNTEAFFGQGTRLTVV.

This clone was picked up many times. Read coverage stops 3 residues before the CDR3 terminus; the germline J gene supplies the remainder. The chain has TRBV7-9 and TRBJ1-4, with a tentative D call TRBD1 (5 bases). Trimming shortened V by 0 bases and J by 8 bases, and 10 bases separated the two germline ends. Germline CDR1 is SEHNR and CDR2 is FQNEAQ (reference sequence). This CDR3 region has 14 residues. The CDR3 region is CASSLANSGEKLFF. CDR3 DNA (partial): TGTGCCAGCAGCTTAGCGAATTCAGGGGAAAAA.

This clone has a count of ten or more. With the read ending 3 residues before the CDR3 end, the germline J gene is used to fill in that end. The chain is built from TRBV12-3 or TRBV12-4 and TRBJ2-1, with 8 bases fitting TRBD1. Trimming removed 6 bases from V and 4 bases from J; junction bases left unmatched: 8. CDR3 length: 15 residues. CDR3 in amino acids: CASSPDRGSYNEQFF. CDR3 bases read: TGTGCCAGCAGCCCCGACAGGGGATCTTACAATGAG.

This clone came up a few times. The read falls 3 residues short of the CDR3 end, and the missing part is taken from the germline J gene. This sequence joins TRBV20-1 and TRBJ2-1; D is perhaps TRBD2 (6 bases). This CDR3 is built from 16 residues. CDR1 DFQATT and CDR2 SNEGSKA come from the germline V gene (reference sequence). Trimming cost V 2 bases and J 0 bases, with 14 bases left between them. The CDR3 bases that were read are TGCAGTGCTAGAAGCGCTAGCGCAAGCTCCTACAATGAG. This gives the protein CSARSASASSYNE. The full CDR3 protein is CSARSASASSYNEQFF.

This clone was observed many times. From the germline J gene comes the end of the CDR3, since the read stops 3 residues before it. The chain uses TRBV20-1 and TRBJ2-3, with 9 bases fitting TRBD1. The V gene's germline CDR1 is DFQATT and CDR2 SNEGSKA (reference sequence). The CDR3 sequence is 15 residues long. V lost 6 bases and J lost 4; bases outside the gene matches: 11. The CDR3 reads CSASLQGARSDTQYF. Incomplete CDR3 DNA: TGCAGTGCCAGTCTACAGGGGGCGCGGTCAGATACG.

This clone was observed at least ten times. The DNA ends 3 residues before the CDR3 does, and the rest of the CDR3 is filled in from the germline J gene. This rearrangement joins TRBV16 to TRBJ1-1; D gene uncertain. V lost 0 bases and J 1 base, leaving 9 bases between the germline ends. The length of the CDR3 is 15 residues. Germline lookup yields CDR1 KGHSY and CDR2 FQNENV. The CDR3 DNA, read in part, is TGTGCCAGCAGCCAATCGCGAGGGCGGAACACTGAA. Protein product: CASSQSRGRNTE. The entire CDR3 protein is CASSQSRGRNTEAFF. The whole variable domain, remainder taken from reference TRBV16 and TRBJ1-1, is GEEVAQTPKHLVRGEGQKAKLYCAPIKGHSYVFWYQQVLKNEFKFLISFQNENVFDETGMPKERFSAKCLPNSPCSLEIQATKLEDSAVYFCASSQSRGRNTEAFFGQGTRLTVV.

This clone was recorded at least ten times. Here the CDR3 reads CASRRGDRDKNEQYF. CDR3 DNA, as far as it was read: TGTGCCAGCAGGAGGGGGGACAGGGACAAGAACGAG. V and J are TRBV6-4 and TRBJ2-7, with TRBD1 matching 9 bases. The read comes to an end 3 residues before the CDR3 does, leaving the germline J gene to fill in the end. The CDR3 extends over 15 amino acids. The germline gives CDR1 MRHNA, CDR2 SNTAGT. Germline trimming cut 6 bases from V and 5 bases from J; bases unmatched to any gene: 11.

This clone occurred many times. The CDR3 end is not reached by the read, which stops 3 residues before it; the germline J gene fills it in. The V and J genes are TRBV6-1 and TRBJ2-2; D gene uncertain. Germline V gene lookup returns CDR1 MNHNS and CDR2 SASEGT. V dropped 0 bases and J dropped 7 bases, with 12 bases sitting between them. The CDR3 runs to 15 residues. The sequenced part of the CDR3 DNA is TGTGCCAGCAGTGAAGCGAGCGTTACGGTCGGGGAG. Protein sequence: CASSEASVTVGE. The full CDR3 protein reads CASSEASVTVGELFF.

About this clone itself: A read error may explain this, as a much larger clone is one base away. From the germline J gene comes the end of the CDR3, since the read stops 3 residues before it. The rearrangement uses TRBV7-7 and TRBJ2-3; tentatively, D is TRBD1 (6 bases). Germline assignment: CDR1 SSHAT and CDR2 FNYEAQ (reference sequence). The CDR3 has 15 amino acids. The part of the CDR3 DNA that was read is TGTGCTAGCAGCTTGGGGGCTAGCCGGGGAGATACG. It encodes CASSLGASRGDT. The CDR3 in full is CASSLGASRGDTQYF.

There are many counts of this clone. The CDR3 extends 3 residues past the end of the read, so its final part is completed from the germline J gene. The genes are TRBV5-1 and TRBJ1-4; D possibly corresponds to TRBD1 (5 bases). Trimming took off 4 bases at V and 7 bases at J, with 14 bases between the two ends. CDR1 and CDR2 (germline): SGHRS, YFSETQ. The CDR3 sequence is 14 residues long. CDR3 residues: CASSLQGGFEKLFF. The DNA read from the CDR3 is TGCGCCAGCAGCCTTCAGGGAGGTTTTGAAAAA.

This clone was seen many times. Coverage ceases 3 residues before the CDR3 finishes, and the germline J gene fills in the end. This chain uses TRBV2 with TRBJ2-3; the match to TRBD1 covers 12 bases. The length of the CDR3 is 16 residues. With V trimmed by 9 bases and J by 3 bases, 10 bases remained unmatched. Looked up from germline, CDR1 is SNHLY and CDR2 is FYNNEI. The sequenced part of the CDR3 DNA is TGTGCCAGGAAACGCGGGACAGGGGGCGGGACAGATACG. Translating it yields CARKRGTGGGTDT. The entire CDR3 sequence reads CARKRGTGGGTDTQYF. Full variable domain (rest looked up from reference TRBV2 and TRBJ2-3): EPEVTQTPSHQVTQMGQEVILRCVPISNHLYFYWYRQILGQKVEFLVSFYNNEISEKSEIFDDQFSVERPDGSNFTLKIRSTKLEDSAMYFCARKRGTGGGTDTQYFGPGTRLTVL.

This clone showed up many times. The read finishes 3 residues shy of the CDR3 end, and the germline J gene is used to complete it. This chain connects TRBV5-5 to TRBJ2-2, with D hard to call. Germline V gene data show CDR1 as SGHKS and CDR2 as YYEKEE (reference sequence). The CDR3 totals 14 residues. V was cut by 3 bases and J by 1 base, with 7 bases left in between. CDR3 DNA, as far as it was read: TGTGCCAGCAGCTCTCCAGAGAACACCGGGGAG. Amino acids: CASSSPENTGE. The CDR3 as a whole reads CASSSPENTGELFF.

By its share, this clone is medium-sized. The read stops 3 residues short of the end of the CDR3; the missing end is completed from the germline J gene. The chain recombines TRBV4-2 with TRBJ2-3; TRBD2 aligns across 8 bases. The CDR3 has 16 amino acids. Germline lookup yields CDR1 LGHNA and CDR2 YNFKEQ. Trimming cost V 0 bases and J 5 bases; bases outside gene matches: 7. CDR3 DNA (partial): TGTGCCAGCAGCCAAGAACTAGCGGAGGGGGGAGATACG. Translating gives CASSQELAEGGDT. The whole CDR3 protein reads CASSQELAEGGDTQYF.

This clone appeared many times. The read terminates 3 residues before the CDR3 end, so the remaining end is supplied by the germline J gene. The chain carries TRBV2 and TRBJ2-4; no definite D call. The CDR3 is 14 amino acids. CDR1 SNHLY and CDR2 FYNNEI come from the germline V gene. The ends were cut back, 6 bases at V and 0 bases at J, with 9 bases in the middle. This CDR3 reads CASRLQLAKNIQYF. The sequenced CDR3 bases are TGTGCCAGCAGGCTACAGCTAGCCAAAAACATT. The full variable domain, rest sourced from reference TRBV2 and TRBJ2-4, is EPEVTQTPSHQVTQMGQEVILRCVPISNHLYFYWYRQILGQKVEFLVSFYNNEISEKSEIFDDQFSVERPDGSNFTLKIRSTKLEDSAMYFCASRLQLAKNIQYFGAGTRLSVL.

This clone appeared many times. The CDR3 end is not reached by the read, which stops 3 residues before it; the germline J gene fills it in. V is TRBV19 and J is TRBJ1-3, with TRBD1 matching 7 bases. Germline V gene sequence: CDR1 LNHDA, CDR2 SQIVND (reference sequence). V lost 6 bases to trimming and J lost 1 base; unmatched junction nucleotides: 9. The CDR3 extends over 16 amino acids. The DNA read from the CDR3 is TGTGCCAGTAGCGCAGGGGGATGGGGTTCTGGAAACACC. Translation: CASSAGGWGSGNT. The complete CDR3 protein is CASSAGGWGSGNTIYF. Together with reference TRBV19 and TRBJ1-3, the CDR3 gives the full variable domain: DGGITQSPKYLFRKEGQNVTLSCEQNLNHDAMYWYRQDPGQGLRLIYYSQIVNDFQKGDIAEGYSVSREKKESFPLTVTSAQKNPTAFYLCASSAGGWGSGNTIYFGEGSWLTVV.

This clone was counted ten times or more. The missing CDR3 end, 3 residues past where the read stops, is filled in from the germline J gene. The genes are TRBV5-1 and TRBJ2-3; no clear D. The CDR3 is made up of 14 amino acids. V lost 4 bases to trimming and J lost 0 bases, with 9 bases between them. From germline, CDR1 is SGHRS and CDR2 YFSETQ. The part of the CDR3 DNA that was read is TGCGCCAGCAGCGTTGGTACTAGCACAGATACG. Protein: CASSVGTSTDT. The whole CDR3 sequence reads CASSVGTSTDTQYF.

The sample holds many counts of this clone. Read sequence stops 3 residues before the CDR3 end, and the germline J gene provides the missing end. This chain connects TRBV7-2 to TRBJ2-3; 8 bases map to TRBD1. CDR3 length equals 15 residues. With V trimmed by 1 base and J by 3 bases, 3 bases remained unmatched. CDR1 is SGHTA and CDR2 is FQGNSA in the germline V gene. The sequenced CDR3 bases are TGTGCCAGCAGCTTAGTTGACAGGGGTACAGATACG. This sequence encodes CASSLVDRGTDT. The full-length CDR3 reads as CASSLVDRGTDTQYF.

This clone was detected ten times or more. The read gets to within 3 residues of the CDR3 end, and the germline J gene fills in the rest. The chain recombines TRBV14 with TRBJ2-7; 8 bases agree with TRBD1. CDR1 is SGHDN, CDR2 FVKESK, per germline. With V trimmed by 2 bases and J by 5 bases, 8 bases remained unmatched. This CDR3 has 15 residues. The chain's CDR3 is CASSQLHRGFNEQYF. Incomplete CDR3 DNA: TGTGCCAGCAGCCAATTGCACAGGGGGTTCAACGAG.

The table lists this clone with many counts. The read is 3 residues too short to cover the CDR3 end, so that end is filled in from the germline J gene. The J gene is TRBJ1-2, the V gene TRBV19; 12 bases align to TRBD1. V trimming: 5 bases; J trimming: 4 bases; junction bases outside the gene matches: 2. The CDR3 is 14 residues long. Germline V gene lookup returns CDR1 LNHDA and CDR2 SQIVND (reference sequence). The CDR3 sequence is CASSSGQGAYGYTF. Incomplete CDR3 DNA: TGTGCCAGTAGTTCGGGACAGGGGGCCTATGGC. The full variable domain, with the rest looked up from reference TRBV19 and TRBJ1-2, is DGGITQSPKYLFRKEGQNVTLSCEQNLNHDAMYWYRQDPGQGLRLIYYSQIVNDFQKGDIAEGYSVSREKKESFPLTVTSAQKNPTAFYLCASSSGQGAYGYTFGSGTRLTVV.

This clone was counted ten times or more. The CDR3 sequence: CAWSVGANPNTGELFF. The sequenced CDR3 bases are TGTGCCTGGAGTGTAGGGGCAAACCCGAACACCGGGGAG. This chain links TRBV30 with TRBJ2-2; tentative D call: TRBD1 (5 bases). The read terminates 3 residues before the CDR3 end, so the remaining end is supplied by the germline J gene. Germline CDR1 reads GTSNPN; CDR2 reads SVGIG (reference sequence). V dropped 0 bases and J dropped 0 bases, with 11 bases sitting between them. This CDR3 is built from 16 residues. The entire variable domain, with the rest obtained from reference TRBV30 and TRBJ2-2, is as follows: SQTIHQWPATLVQPVGSPLSLECTVEGTSNPNLYWYRQAAGRGLQLLFYSVGIGQISSEVPQNLSASRPQDRQFILSSKKLLLSDSGFYLCAWSVGANPNTGELFFGEGSRLTVL.

This clone appeared many times. Read coverage stops 3 residues before the CDR3 terminus; the germline J gene supplies the remainder. The J gene is TRBJ2-7, the V gene TRBV19; possible D gene TRBD2, 6 bases. The germline V gene encodes CDR1 LNHDA and CDR2 SQIVND (reference sequence). The CDR3 contains 14 residues. Between the trimmed V and J ends, which lost 3 bases and 3 bases, there was a span of 12 bases. The CDR3 is CASSIRQGGYEQYF. The covered CDR3 bases are TGTGCCAGTAGTATTCGGCAGGGAGGCTACGAG.

This clone was detected many times. The read ends 3 residues shy of where the CDR3 ends; the end is completed using the germline J gene. J is TRBJ2-5 and V is TRBV28, with TRBD2 matching 9 bases. Germline CDR1 is MDHEN and CDR2 is SYDVKM. Losses at the gene ends were 6 bases for V and 3 bases for J; bases not matched to a gene: 14. The CDR3 is 17 residues long. The CDR3 reads CASSPVSGGSSKETQYF. CDR3 DNA (partial): TGTGCCAGCAGCCCCGTTAGCGGGGGATCTTCAAAAGAGACC.

This clone was detected many times. The read comes to an end 3 residues before the CDR3 does, leaving the germline J gene to fill in the end. The rearrangement joins TRBV5-6 to TRBJ2-2; D is ambiguous. Trimming stripped 2 bases from V and 7 bases from J, with 6 bases between. CDR1 is SGHDT and CDR2 is YYEEEE in the germline V gene. There are 12 residues in the CDR3. Partial CDR3 DNA: TGTGCCAGCAGCTTTTCAGGCGGGGAG. It yields the protein CASSFSGGE. The CDR3, in full, reads CASSFSGGELFF.

Incomplete CDR3 DNA: TGTGCCAGCAGGGGGCAGGGGTTGAATTCACCC. It specifies CASRGQGLNSP. The entire CDR3 protein reads CASRGQGLNSPLHF. The V gene is TRBV2, the J gene TRBJ1-6; possibly TRBD1 for D (6 bases). The CDR3 end falls 3 residues outside the read, so it is completed with the germline J gene. The germline CDR1 and CDR2 sequences are SNHLY and FYNNEI. The CDR3 sequence is 14 residues long. V gave up 6 bases and J gave up 7 bases, with 13 bases separating them.

This clone came up many times. The read ends 3 residues shy of where the CDR3 ends; the end is completed using the germline J gene. The rearrangement joins TRBV19 to TRBJ2-1; 10 bases map to TRBD2. This CDR3 comprises 14 residues. Germline loops: CDR1 LNHDA, CDR2 SQIVND (reference sequence). V lost 5 bases to trimming and J lost 7 bases; unmatched junction nucleotides: 5. Here the CDR3 reads CASSSSGSANEQFF. CDR3 DNA (partial): TGTGCCAGTAGTTCTAGCGGGAGTGCGAATGAG.